The T cell receptor beta chain under discussion was sequenced for a study of blood T cells in healthy people across ages. The germline V and J ends were trimmed by 3 bases and 0 bases, with 8 bases remaining between them. The germline V gene has CDR1 MNHEY and CDR2 SMNVEV (reference sequence). The CDR3 extends over 14 amino acids. A note on this clonotype: Its antigen is currently unknown.

Together with a sample-barcoded 5' primer, a J-beta primer mix was included in a second PCR lasting roughly 6 to 12 cycles. TCRdb ran MiXCR on the 5' RACE reads and lists one entry per CDR3 protein. The profile shows 920,000 or so distinct CDR3 sequences, 35% to 50% of them singletons. Findings of the study overall: Older age coincided with a roughly linear decline in TCR beta diversity per million T cells.

This TCR derives from a woman aged 55 to 70 in good health. The chain couples TRBV27 to TRBJ1-1, with D unresolved. The sequencing sample was made of blood. CDR3 DNA sequence: TGTGCCAGCAGTTTTGGAAAGGTGAACACTGAAGCTTTCTTT. Translating gives CASSFGKVNTEAFF.